The rows below give T cell receptor beta chains drawn from one sample of a study of OX40 agonist ivuxolimab in advanced cancers. Some clones are missing from TCRdb's copy, which holds only in-frame ones; the method was immunoSEQ multiplex PCR. Counted here are 45,000 to 55,000 clones, 65% to 90% occurring once; the ten biggest clones make up 5% to 7.5%. The source material was CD4+ or CD8+ T cells sorted from blood, sampled in a trial of the OX40 agonist ivuxolimab. The source is an adult with an advanced solid tumor such as melanoma, head and neck, liver or kidney cancer. Both conserved end residues are part of each CDR3. The D gene is left open where the match is weak. Size is omitted from some rows. Given values are once, few, many or a class for expanded clones.

J gene | clone size | D gene | V gene | CDR3 DNA | CDR3 protein
TRBJ2-1 | few | . | TRBV5-6 | TGTGCCAGCAGCTTTAGTAACTCCTACAATGAGCAGTTCTTC | CASSFSNSYNEQFF
TRBJ2-7 | once | . | TRBV2 | TGTGCCAGCAGTGAAGAGACGGGCGAGGGATACGAGCAGTACTTC | CASSEETGEGYEQYF
TRBJ2-1 | . | TRBD2 | TRBV27 | TGTGCCAGCAGTTTTGGGGGGGAGGACAATGAGCAGTTCTTC | CASSFGGEDNEQFF
TRBJ1-5 | . | . | TRBV27 | TGTGCCAGCACCGACTTGGGGGGCGGTCAGCCCCAGCATTTT | CASTDLGGGQPQHF
TRBJ2-1 | . | . | TRBV13 | TGTGCCAGCAGCTTAGATGAGCAGTTCTTC | CASSLDEQFF
TRBJ2-4 | . | . | TRBV7-5 | TGTGTCAGAAGCCCGGAGACAGGGAACATTCAGTACTTC | CVRSPETGNIQYF
TRBJ1-1 | . | . | TRBV19 | TGTGCCAGTAGTATTTTGGACAGCTCCCCGAACACTGAAGCTTTCTTT | CASSILDSSPNTEAFF
TRBJ1-1 | . | . | TRBV4-1 | TGCGCCAGCAGCCAAGGATTCCTCGAGGAAGAAGCTTTCTTT | CASSQGFLEEEAFF
TRBJ2-1 | . | . | TRBV6-5 | TGTGCCAGCAGTTATGGGGGGTCCTACAATGAGCAGTTCTTC | CASSYGGSYNEQFF
TRBJ2-2 | . | TRBD2 | TRBV29-1 | TGCAGCGTTGGAGGACTAGCGGGGGCCACGGGCACCGGGGAGCTGTTTTTT | CSVGGLAGATGTGELFF
TRBJ1-3 | . | . | TRBV18 | TGTGCCAGCTCACCCCCCGGAGGGGAGGTTTCTGGAAACACCATATATTTT | CASSPPGGEVSGNTIYF
TRBJ1-1 | . | TRBD1 | TRBV7-9 | TGTGCCAGCAGCCCGACAGGGATGGAAACTGAAGCTTTCTTT | CASSPTGMETEAFF
TRBJ2-1 | . | . | TRBV7-9 | TGTGCCAGCAGCTTAGATGAGCAGTTCTTC | CASSLDEQFF
TRBJ2-3 | . | TRBD2 | TRBV7-9 | TGTGCCAGCAGCTTAACTAGCGGGATGCCAGATACGCAGTATTTT | CASSLTSGMPDTQYF
TRBJ2-5 | once | TRBD2 | TRBV5-6 | TGTGCCAGCAGGCCCTCGGGGGGTTCGGAAGAGACCCAGTACTTC | CASRPSGGSEETQYF
TRBJ1-6 | . | . | TRBV28 | TGTGCCAGCAGTACTCTCCGGAGACCGCTTAATTCACCCCTCCACTTT | CASSTLRRPLNSPLHF
TRBJ2-1 | . | TRBD2 | TRBV2 | TGTGCCAGGTCGACTAGCGGGGGCAATGAGCAGTTCTTC | CARSTSGGNEQFF
TRBJ1-1 | . | TRBD1 | TRBV29-1 | TGCAGCGCAACGGGACAGATGAACACTGAAGCTTTCTTT | CSATGQMNTEAFF
TRBJ2-3 | . | TRBD2 | TRBV10-1 | TGCGCCAGCAGTGAGTCTGTGAGGGGGACTAGCGGCACAGATACGCAGTATTTT | CASSESVRGTSGTDTQYF
TRBJ2-1 | . | . | TRBV10-3 | TGTGCCACCAACGAGGGAAGAGGGCACAATGAGCAGTTCTTC | CATNEGRGHNEQFF
TRBJ1-1 | . | . | TRBV19 | TGTGCCAGTAGTATCGGAGGTCGGGGGGCTGAAGCTTTCTTT | CASSIGGRGAEAFF
TRBJ2-7 | once | TRBD1 | TRBV5-3 | TGTGCCAGAAGCTCGGGACAGGGAAACGAGCAGTACTTC | CARSSGQGNEQYF
TRBJ1-3 | . | . | TRBV11-2 | TGTGCCAGCAGCTTAGATAGGCGGACAGCTAGCTCTGGAAACACCATATATTTT | CASSLDRRTASSGNTIYF
TRBJ2-1 | few | TRBD2 | TRBV7-2 | TGTGCCAGCAGTCCGGGACTAGCGGACTACAATGAGCAGTTCTTC | CASSPGLADYNEQFF
TRBJ1-2 | . | . | TRBV5-8 | TGTGCCAGCAGCTTGGGTGTTTACGGCTACACCTTC | CASSLGVYGYTF
TRBJ2-2 | . | TRBD2 | TRBV4-3 | TGCGCCAGCAGCCAGGGAGGGTTAGGGACCGGGGAGCTGTTTTTT | CASSQGGLGTGELFF
TRBJ2-3 | few | . | TRBV6-5 | TGTGCCAGCAGCCTACAAGGGCCAGACGATACGCAGTATTTT | CASSLQGPDDTQYF
TRBJ1-5 | . | . | TRBV27 | TGTGCCAGCGGGTTCAATCAGCCCCAGCATTTT | CASGFNQPQHF
TRBJ2-7 | . | TRBD2 | TRBV18 | TGTGCCAGCACAGCGGGAGGAGACTACGAGCAGTACTTC | CASTAGGDYEQYF
TRBJ2-7 | . | TRBD2 | TRBV19 | TGTGCCAGTAGTTTTGGACTAGCGGGTATCTACGAGCAGTACTTC | CASSFGLAGIYEQYF
TRBJ2-3 | . | . | TRBV4-1 | TGCGCCAGCAGCCAAGGAACAAATGAACTCACAGATACGCAGTATTTT | CASSQGTNELTDTQYF
TRBJ1-1 | few | . | TRBV28 | TGTGCCAGCAGCTTTTCGTCCACAGGGTTGAACACTGAAGCTTTCTTT | CASSFSSTGLNTEAFF
TRBJ1-4 | . | . | TRBV5-4 | TGTGCCAGCAGCCAATCCCGGACTAATGAAAAACTGTTTTTT | CASSQSRTNEKLFF
TRBJ2-7 | . | TRBD1 | TRBV7-9 | TGTGCCAGCAGCTTAGTTGACAGGGGGCTCAACGAGCAGTACTTC | CASSLVDRGLNEQYF
TRBJ1-1 | . | TRBD1 | TRBV7-2 | TGTGCCAGCAGCCTAACAGGGGAGGGGACTGAAGCTTTCTTT | CASSLTGEGTEAFF
TRBJ1-4 | once | TRBD1 | TRBV28 | TGTGCCAGCAGTTTATACCCAGGGGGCGTCGAAAAACTGTTTTTT | CASSLYPGGVEKLFF
TRBJ1-2 | . | TRBD1 | TRBV5-4 | TGTGCCAGCAGCCCTTGGACAGGGGAACACTACACCTTC | CASSPWTGEHYTF
TRBJ2-7 | . | . | TRBV5-6 | TGTGCCAGCAGCTTGGAGCCCTCCGAGCAGTACTTC | CASSLEPSEQYF
TRBJ2-1 | . | . | TRBV19 | TGTGCCAGTAGTACAACGTACAATGAGCAGTTCTTC | CASSTTYNEQFF
TRBJ1-1 | . | . | TRBV7-2 | TGTGCCAGCAGCTTAGAAAGCACTGAAGCTTTCTTT | CASSLESTEAFF
TRBJ1-1 | . | . | TRBV10-3 | TGTGCCATCAGTGAGTACTTAGGGACGACAAGACAAAGGAACACTGAAGCTTTCTTT | CAISEYLGTTRQRNTEAFF
TRBJ2-5 | . | TRBD2 | TRBV7-9 | TGTGCCAGCAGCTCTCAGTCAGCGGGAGGGATCAAAGAGACCCAGTACTTC | CASSSQSAGGIKETQYF
TRBJ2-5 | . | . | TRBV7-9 | TGTGCCAGCAGCGAGGACATAGTCCAAGAGACCCAGTACTTC | CASSEDIVQETQYF
TRBJ2-3 | . | TRBD2 | TRBV27 | TGTGCCAGCAGTTTATTGGCCGCGGGACTAGCGGGCACAGATACGCAGTATTTT | CASSLLAAGLAGTDTQYF
TRBJ1-1 | . | . | TRBV9 | TGTGCCAGCAGCGTAGGGGCAGAGAACACTGAAGCTTTCTTT | CASSVGAENTEAFF
TRBJ2-7 | . | TRBD2 | TRBV9 | TGTGCCAGCAGCCCCCAGGCTAGCGGCCCCTACGAGCAGTACTTC | CASSPQASGPYEQYF
TRBJ2-1 | . | . | TRBV11-2 | TGTGCCAGCAGCTTAGATTGGGGTCAGGGGATGGATGAGCAGTTCTTC | CASSLDWGQGMDEQFF
TRBJ1-2 | . | . | TRBV6-5 | TGTGCCAGCAGTTACGCCCCCGGGGCAGGGAAGGGCTACACCTTC | CASSYAPGAGKGYTF